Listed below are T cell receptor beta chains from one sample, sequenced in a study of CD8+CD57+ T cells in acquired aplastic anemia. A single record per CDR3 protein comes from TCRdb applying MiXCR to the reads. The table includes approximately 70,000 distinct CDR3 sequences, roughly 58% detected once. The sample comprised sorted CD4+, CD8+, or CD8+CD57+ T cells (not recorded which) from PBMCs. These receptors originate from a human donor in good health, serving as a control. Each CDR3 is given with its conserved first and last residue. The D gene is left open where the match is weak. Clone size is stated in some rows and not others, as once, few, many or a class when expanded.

CATRGPGANVLTF	TGTGCCACCAGGGGTCCTGGGGCCAACGTCCTGACTTTC	TRBJ2-6	.	TRBV7-3	.
CASALTHEQYF	TGTGCCAGCGCTCTCACCCACGAGCAGTACTTC	TRBJ2-7	.	TRBV2	few
CASSLGLAGANEKLFF	TGTGCCAGCAGCTTGGGACTAGCGGGGGCCAATGAAAAACTGTTTTTT	TRBJ1-4	.	TRBV11-1	few
CASSPRTGTRNQPQHF	TGTGCCAGCAGCCCGAGGACCGGTACCCGTAATCAGCCCCAGCATTTT	TRBJ1-5	.	TRBV11-1	.
CASVGHGEYNEQFF	TGTGCCAGCGTCGGACACGGGGAATACAATGAGCAGTTCTTC	TRBJ2-1	.	TRBV2	.
CASSLTGGGGLTYNEQFF	TGTGCCAGCAGCTTAACGGGGGGGGGCGGGTTAACCTACAATGAGCAGTTCTTC	TRBJ2-1	.	TRBV7-3	many
CASSTQTGRTEAFF	TGTGCCAGTAGTACCCAGACAGGGCGGACTGAAGCTTTCTTT	TRBJ1-1	TRBD1	TRBV19	medium-sized
CASSTLSPANEQFF	TGCGCCAGCAGCACCTTAAGCCCTGCCAATGAGCAGTTCTTC	TRBJ2-1	.	TRBV5-1	many
CATRGTGDTEAFF	TGTGCCACCAGGGGGACAGGGGACACTGAAGCTTTCTTT	TRBJ1-1	TRBD1	TRBV24-1	.
CASSLRGKGNQPQHF	TGTGCCAGCAGTTTACGCGGGAAAGGCAATCAGCCCCAGCATTTT	TRBJ1-5	.	TRBV28	many
CAISEPEGISYGYTF	TGTGCCATCAGTGAGCCGGAGGGAATTAGCTATGGCTACACCTTC	TRBJ1-2	.	TRBV10-3	.
CASSFRGARGYTF	TGTGCCAGCAGTTTTCGGGGGGCACGGGGCTACACCTTC	TRBJ1-2	.	TRBV2	.
CASSPPGQVYEQYF	TGTGCCAGCAGCCCCCCGGGACAAGTCTACGAGCAGTACTTC	TRBJ2-7	.	TRBV7-9	medium-sized
CATSGPGLAGYEQYF	TGTGCCACCAGCGGTCCGGGGCTAGCGGGCTACGAGCAGTACTTC	TRBJ2-7	TRBD2	TRBV15	.
CASSLVTGAEAYEQYF	TGTGCCAGCAGCTTAGTGACAGGGGCTGAAGCCTACGAGCAGTACTTC	TRBJ2-7	TRBD1	TRBV7-6	.
CASRASGQGSEKLFF	TGTGCCAGCAGAGCCAGCGGGCAGGGGAGTGAAAAACTGTTTTTT	TRBJ1-4	.	TRBV12-3/TRBV12-4	many
CASSQETGGASGSTDTQYF	TGTGCCAGCAGCCAAGAAACAGGGGGGGCTAGCGGGTCGACAGATACGCAGTATTTT	TRBJ2-3	.	TRBV14	.
CSARDYRYEQYF	TGCAGTGCTAGGGACTACCGCTACGAGCAGTACTTC	TRBJ2-7	.	TRBV20-1	many
CASGLRGQRGNTIYF	TGTGCCAGCGGCTTGAGGGGACAGAGAGGAAACACCATATATTTT	TRBJ1-3	TRBD1	TRBV5-6	many
CASSPGHEQYF	TGTGCCAGCAGCCCAGGACACGAGCAGTACTTC	TRBJ2-7	.	TRBV7-8	medium-sized
CASSTQYQETQYF	TGTGCCAGCAGCACACAGTACCAAGAGACCCAGTACTTC	TRBJ2-5	.	TRBV2	.
CASSFSGTGIKSYEQYF	TGTGCCAGCAGCTTTAGTGGGACCGGGATTAAGTCCTACGAGCAGTACTTC	TRBJ2-7	.	TRBV13	many
CSVEGRGERVTEAFF	TGCAGCGTTGAGGGACGGGGGGAGAGGGTAACTGAAGCTTTCTTT	TRBJ1-1	.	TRBV29-1	.
CASSLRARGTEAFF	TGTGCCAGCAGCTTACGGGCCAGGGGCACTGAAGCTTTCTTT	TRBJ1-1	.	TRBV7-4	few
CASSYSRGGYTF	TGTGCCAGCAGTTACTCCAGGGGCGGCTACACCTTC	TRBJ1-2	.	TRBV6-5	many
CASSQVSSGSTGELFF	TGTGCCAGCAGCCAAGTGTCTAGCGGGAGTACCGGGGAGCTGTTTTTT	TRBJ2-2	TRBD2	TRBV14	many
CASSKTRGNYGYTF	TGTGCCAGCAGCAAGACGAGGGGCAACTATGGCTACACCTTC	TRBJ1-2	.	TRBV12-3/TRBV12-4	.
CASSLVFDGYTF	TGTGCCAGCAGCTTAGTGTTCGATGGCTACACCTTC	TRBJ1-2	.	TRBV7-9	.
CASSLGRDRGSPLHF	TGTGCCAGCAGCTTAGGCCGGGACAGGGGCTCACCCCTCCACTTT	TRBJ1-6	TRBD1	TRBV7-2	once
CASSSLGDGYTF	TGTGCCAGCAGCTCACTTGGGGATGGCTACACCTTC	TRBJ1-2	.	TRBV9	few
CASSLKMGDRILNGYTF	TGTGCCAGCAGCTTAAAAATGGGAGACAGGATCCTCAATGGCTACACCTTC	TRBJ1-2	.	TRBV11-2	many
CASSERTTGSAEAFF	TGCGCCAGCAGTGAGCGCACCACAGGGTCCGCTGAAGCTTTCTTT	TRBJ1-1	.	TRBV10-2	few
CASRDFPNTEAFF	TGTGCCAGTAGGGACTTCCCGAACACTGAAGCTTTCTTT	TRBJ1-1	.	TRBV19	.
CSAPFRGRGERAFF	TGCAGCGCCCCTTTCAGGGGACGGGGGGAGCGAGCTTTCTTT	TRBJ1-1	.	TRBV29-1	.
CASSLAFGTTNSDGKQYF	TGCGCCAGCAGCTTGGCCTTCGGGACCACCAACAGCGACGGGAAGCAGTACTTC	TRBJ2-7	.	TRBV5-1	many
CATSDLPDRGKGYEQYF	TGTGCCACCAGTGATTTGCCCGACAGGGGAAAGGGATACGAGCAGTACTTC	TRBJ2-7	TRBD1	TRBV24-1	medium-sized
CASSLGRILGDEQFF	TGTGCCAGCAGCTTAGGTCGCATCCTGGGTGATGAGCAGTTCTTC	TRBJ2-1	.	TRBV7-8	many
CASSLGQYNEQFF	TGTGCCAGCAGTTTAGGGCAGTATAATGAGCAGTTCTTC	TRBJ2-1	.	TRBV12-3/TRBV12-4	few
CSALGQSGQAFF	TGCAGTGCCTTGGGGCAGTCTGGCCAAGCTTTCTTT	TRBJ1-1	.	TRBV20-1	.
CATSSPILAGGRDEQFF	TGTGCCACCAGCAGCCCTATTCTAGCGGGGGGCAGGGATGAGCAGTTCTTC	TRBJ2-1	TRBD2	TRBV15	.
CASSFRTSGYEQYF	TGTGCCAGCAGCTTTAGGACTAGCGGCTACGAGCAGTACTTC	TRBJ2-7	TRBD2	TRBV5-6	.
CASSARRGAGANVLTF	TGTGCCAGCAGCGCCCGCCGGGGCGCTGGGGCCAACGTCCTGACTTTC	TRBJ2-6	.	TRBV6-1	few
CASSVVPTGTDTQYF	TGTGCCAGCAGCGTAGTCCCCACGGGGACAGATACGCAGTATTTT	TRBJ2-3	.	TRBV9	once
CASSLKFSVNNEQFF	TGTGCCAGCAGCTTAAAGTTTAGCGTAAACAATGAGCAGTTCTTC	TRBJ2-1	.	TRBV11-2	many
CASSSRGLNTEAFF	TGTGCCAGCAGTTCACGGGGTCTGAACACTGAAGCTTTCTTT	TRBJ1-1	.	TRBV12-3/TRBV12-4	.
CASSMDPISQNNSPLHF	TGTGCCAGCAGTATGGACCCTATCAGTCAGAATAATTCACCCCTCCACTTT	TRBJ1-6	.	TRBV12-3/TRBV12-4	.
CASSFGLVEQYF	TGTGCCAGCAGCTTCGGTTTAGTCGAGCAGTACTTC	TRBJ2-7	.	TRBV7-3	medium-sized
CAWRRDRGNGYTF	TGTGCCTGGAGGAGGGACAGGGGGAATGGCTACACCTTC	TRBJ1-2	TRBD1	TRBV30	many
CASSLGQVETQYF	TGTGCCAGCAGCTTAGGCCAGGTGGAGACCCAGTACTTC	TRBJ2-5	.	TRBV7-7	few
CASSFWVDYEQYF	TGTGCCAGCAGTTTCTGGGTGGACTACGAGCAGTACTTC	TRBJ2-7	.	TRBV12-3/TRBV12-4	many